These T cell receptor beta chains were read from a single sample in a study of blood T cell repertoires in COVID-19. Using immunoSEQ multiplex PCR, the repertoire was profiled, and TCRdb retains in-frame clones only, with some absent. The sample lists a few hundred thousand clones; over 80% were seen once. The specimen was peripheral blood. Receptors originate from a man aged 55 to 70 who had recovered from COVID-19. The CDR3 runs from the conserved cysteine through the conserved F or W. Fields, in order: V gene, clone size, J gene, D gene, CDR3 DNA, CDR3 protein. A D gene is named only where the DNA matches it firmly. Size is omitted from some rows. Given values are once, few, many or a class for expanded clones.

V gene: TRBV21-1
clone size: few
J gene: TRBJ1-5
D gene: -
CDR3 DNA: TGTGCCAGCGTTCCGGGACAGATCAATCAGCCCCAGCATTTT
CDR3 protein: CASVPGQINQPQHF

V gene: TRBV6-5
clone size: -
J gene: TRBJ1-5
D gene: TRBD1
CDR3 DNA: TGTGCCAGCGAGGCGAGGGGGCAAAGACAGCCCCAGCATTTT
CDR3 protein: CASEARGQRQPQHF

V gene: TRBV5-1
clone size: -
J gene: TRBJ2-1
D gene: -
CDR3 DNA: TGCGCCAGCAGCTTGATGGGGGGAACGGCTAACCGGAATGAGCAGTTCTTC
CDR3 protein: CASSLMGGTANRNEQFF

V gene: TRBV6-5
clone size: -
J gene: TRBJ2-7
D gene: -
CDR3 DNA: TGTGCCAGCAGCCAACAGGGTGGAGGACCCTACGAGCAGTACTTC
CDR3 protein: CASSQQGGGPYEQYF

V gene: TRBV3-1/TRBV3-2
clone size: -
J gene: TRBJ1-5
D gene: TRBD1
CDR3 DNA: TGTGCCAGCAGCCAAGCGGGGACAGGGAAACGCAATCAGCCCCAGCATTTT
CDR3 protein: CASSQAGTGKRNQPQHF

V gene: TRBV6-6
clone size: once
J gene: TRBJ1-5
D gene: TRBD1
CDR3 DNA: TGTGCCAGCAGCCAGGGACAGGGTGATGGCAATCAGCCCCAGCATTTT
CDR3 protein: CASSQGQGDGNQPQHF

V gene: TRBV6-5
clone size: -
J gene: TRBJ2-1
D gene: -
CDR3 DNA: TGTGCCGGCAAGGGACTAGGGACAGATGAGCAGTTCTTC
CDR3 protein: CAGKGLGTDEQFF

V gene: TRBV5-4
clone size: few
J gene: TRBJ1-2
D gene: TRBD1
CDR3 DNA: TGTGCCAGCAGGCGGGAGACAGGGGATGTCTATGGCTACACCTTC
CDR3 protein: CASRRETGDVYGYTF

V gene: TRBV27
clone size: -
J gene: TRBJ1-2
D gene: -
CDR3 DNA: TGTGCCAGCAGTTTATCCCCGGGGGGGCGCGATGGCTACACCTTC
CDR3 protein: CASSLSPGGRDGYTF

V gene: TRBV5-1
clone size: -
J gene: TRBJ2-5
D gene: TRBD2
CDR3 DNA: TGCGCCAGCAGCCCGGGCGGGGGGGTGGAGACCCAGTACTTC
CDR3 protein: CASSPGGGVETQYF

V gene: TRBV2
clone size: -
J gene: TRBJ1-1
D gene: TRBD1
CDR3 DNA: TGTGCCAGCAGCCCAAGGGGGCGAGCTTTCTTT
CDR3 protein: CASSPRGRAFF

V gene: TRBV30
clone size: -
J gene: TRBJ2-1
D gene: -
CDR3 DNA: TGTGCCTGGAGTAGGACAGACAATGAGCAGTTCTTC
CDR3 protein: CAWSRTDNEQFF

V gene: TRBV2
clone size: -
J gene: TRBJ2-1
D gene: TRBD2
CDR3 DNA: TGTGCCAGCAGACGACTAGCGGACTACAATGAGCAGTTCTTC
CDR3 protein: CASRRLADYNEQFF

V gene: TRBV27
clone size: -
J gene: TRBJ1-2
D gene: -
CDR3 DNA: TGTGCCAGCAGTTTAAAAGAGAACTATGGCTACACCTTC
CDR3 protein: CASSLKENYGYTF

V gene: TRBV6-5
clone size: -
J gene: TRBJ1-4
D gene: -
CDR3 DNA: TGTGCCAGCAGCCGAAGGCCAGGGCAGTATGAAAAACTGTTTTTT
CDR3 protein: CASSRRPGQYEKLFF

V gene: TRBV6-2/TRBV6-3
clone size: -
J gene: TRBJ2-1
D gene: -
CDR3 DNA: TGTGCCAGCAGTTACTTCGCCCGGGGGAGTGGGAATGAGCAGTTCTTC
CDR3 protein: CASSYFARGSGNEQFF

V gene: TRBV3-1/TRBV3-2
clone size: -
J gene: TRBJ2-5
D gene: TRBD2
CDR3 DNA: TGTGCCAGCAGACCCCCCCGGTCGGCGGGAGGCTCGGGGACCCAGTACTTC
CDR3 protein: CASRPPRSAGGSGTQYF

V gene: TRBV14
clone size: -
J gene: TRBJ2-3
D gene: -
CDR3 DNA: TGTGCCAGCAGCCCTAGGTATACGCAGTATTTT
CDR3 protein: CASSPRYTQYF

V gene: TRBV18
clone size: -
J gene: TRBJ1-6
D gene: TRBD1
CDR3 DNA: TGTGCCAGCTCACCACTGTCGGACAGGAGGAATTCACCCCTCCACTTT
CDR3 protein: CASSPLSDRRNSPLHF

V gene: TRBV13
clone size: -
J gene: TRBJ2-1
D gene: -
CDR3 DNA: TGTGCCAGCAGCCCCCTGGGGCAGTACAATGAGCAGTTCTTC
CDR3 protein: CASSPLGQYNEQFF

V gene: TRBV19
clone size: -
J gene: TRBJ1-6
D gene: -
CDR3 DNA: TGTGCCAGTAGTGGACCTGGGAGTTTCTCCTATAATTCACCCCTCCACTTT
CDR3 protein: CASSGPGSFSYNSPLHF

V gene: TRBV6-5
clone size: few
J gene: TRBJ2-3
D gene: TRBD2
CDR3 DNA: TGTGCCAGCAGGGGTAATATAGCGGGAGATACGCAGTATTTT
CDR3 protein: CASRGNIAGDTQYF

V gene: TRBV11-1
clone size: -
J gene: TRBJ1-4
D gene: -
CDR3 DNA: TGTGCCAGCTCTCGCGTTACTAATGAAAAACTGTTTTTT
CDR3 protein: CASSRVTNEKLFF

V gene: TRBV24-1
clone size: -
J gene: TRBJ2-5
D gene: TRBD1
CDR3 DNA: TGTGCCACGGGACAGGGTGGGATCTCGGCCCAGTACTTC
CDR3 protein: CATGQGGISAQYF

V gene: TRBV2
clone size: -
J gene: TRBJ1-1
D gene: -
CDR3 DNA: TGTGCCTGCAAACTCCGGGGCGCGGGGCTGAACACTGAAGCTTTCTTT
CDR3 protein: CACKLRGAGLNTEAFF

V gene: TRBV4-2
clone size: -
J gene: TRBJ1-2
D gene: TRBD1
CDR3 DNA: TGTGCCAGCAGCCAAGATCTGAGGGACAGGTTTGGCTACACCTTC
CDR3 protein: CASSQDLRDRFGYTF

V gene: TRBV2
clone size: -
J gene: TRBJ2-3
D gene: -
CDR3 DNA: TGTGCCAGCTCTTTAGCGGACCCGCAGTATTTT
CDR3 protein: CASSLADPQYF

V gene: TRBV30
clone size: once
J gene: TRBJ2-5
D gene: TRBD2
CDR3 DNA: TGTGCCACTGGGGGTAGGGTAGGACTAGCGGGCTTCGGGGAGACCCAGTACTTC
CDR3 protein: CATGGRVGLAGFGETQYF

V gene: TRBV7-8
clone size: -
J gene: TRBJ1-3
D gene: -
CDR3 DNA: TGTGCCAGCAGCTTAGCGGCGGGGCGAAACACCATATATTTT
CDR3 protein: CASSLAAGRNTIYF

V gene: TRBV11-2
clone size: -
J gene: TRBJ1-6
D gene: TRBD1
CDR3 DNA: TGTGCCAGCAGCTTAGAGGCGGGACAGGCAAATTCACCCCTCCACTTT
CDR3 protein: CASSLEAGQANSPLHF

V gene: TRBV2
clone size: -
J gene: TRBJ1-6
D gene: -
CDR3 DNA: TGTGCCAGCAGTGAATTTGGGCCGATGAATTCACCCCTCCACTTT
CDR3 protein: CASSEFGPMNSPLHF

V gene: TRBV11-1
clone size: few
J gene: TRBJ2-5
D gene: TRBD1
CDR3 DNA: TGTGCCAGCAGCTGGGACAGGGAGACCCAGTACTTC
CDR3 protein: CASSWDRETQYF

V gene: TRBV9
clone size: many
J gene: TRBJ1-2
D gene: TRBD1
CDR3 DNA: TGTGCCAGCAGCGTAACCCCGGGACAGGGTAGTGGCTACACCTTC
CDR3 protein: CASSVTPGQGSGYTF

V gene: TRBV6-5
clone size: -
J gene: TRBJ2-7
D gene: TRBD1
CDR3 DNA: TGTGCCAGCAGCCACCTAAGGACAGGGGACTACGAGCAGTACTTC
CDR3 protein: CASSHLRTGDYEQYF

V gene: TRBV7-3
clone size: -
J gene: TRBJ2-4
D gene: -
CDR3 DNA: TGTGCCAGCAGCTTAGCCCGGGTTTCCCTAGCCAAAAACATTCAGTACTTC
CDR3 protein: CASSLARVSLAKNIQYF

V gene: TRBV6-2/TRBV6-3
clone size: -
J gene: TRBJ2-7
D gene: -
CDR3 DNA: TGTGCCAGCAGCCAGGGACTGTCCTCTGTCGAGCAGTACTTC
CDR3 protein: CASSQGLSSVEQYF

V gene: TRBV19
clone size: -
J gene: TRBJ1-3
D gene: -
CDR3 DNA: TGTGCCAGTAGTCCCCGGTGGCAGACAGGAAACACCATATATTTT
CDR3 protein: CASSPRWQTGNTIYF

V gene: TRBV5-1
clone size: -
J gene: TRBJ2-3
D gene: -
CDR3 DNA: TGCGCCAGCCGGAGGGATACTAGCACAGATACGCAGTATTTT
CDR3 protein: CASRRDTSTDTQYF

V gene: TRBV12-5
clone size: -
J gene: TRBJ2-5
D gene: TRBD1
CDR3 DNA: TGTGCTAGTGCCTCGGACAGGGGAAAGACCCAGTACTTC
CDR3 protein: CASASDRGKTQYF

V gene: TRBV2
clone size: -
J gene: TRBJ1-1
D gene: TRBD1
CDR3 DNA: TGTGCCAGCGGGAGACAGGGGGAACTCACTGAAGCTTTCTTT
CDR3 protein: CASGRQGELTEAFF

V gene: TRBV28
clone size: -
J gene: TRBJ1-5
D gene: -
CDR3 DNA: TGTGCCAGCAGTTTCCGAACGTGGTTAGGCAATCAGCCCCAGCATTTT
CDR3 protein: CASSFRTWLGNQPQHF

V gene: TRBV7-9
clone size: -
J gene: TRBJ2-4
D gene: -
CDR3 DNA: TGTGCCAGCAGCTTAGCCGGTGCGGGAATTTGGGACTTC
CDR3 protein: CASSLAGAGIWDF

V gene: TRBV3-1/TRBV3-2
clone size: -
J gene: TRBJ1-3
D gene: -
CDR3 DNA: TGTGCCAGCAGGCAGACAGGACTCACCGGAAACACCATATATTTT
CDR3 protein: CASRQTGLTGNTIYF

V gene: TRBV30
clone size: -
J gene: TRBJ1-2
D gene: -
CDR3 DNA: TGTGCCTGGAGTGTACTTAGCGGGTCTCGCGGCTACACCTTC
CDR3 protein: CAWSVLSGSRGYTF

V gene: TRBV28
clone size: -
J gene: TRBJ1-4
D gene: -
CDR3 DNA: TGTGCCAGCAGGACTAACGGTATAAGAGCAACTAATGAAAAACTGTTTTTT
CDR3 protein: CASRTNGIRATNEKLFF

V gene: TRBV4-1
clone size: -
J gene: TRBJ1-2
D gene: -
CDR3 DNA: TGCGCCAGCAGCCAAGAAGGGAACAGGGAGAATGGCTACACCTTC
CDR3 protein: CASSQEGNRENGYTF

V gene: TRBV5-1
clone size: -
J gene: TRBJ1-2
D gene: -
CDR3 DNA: TGCGCCAGCACCGGGGGGTTGAACTATGGCTACACCTTC
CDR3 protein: CASTGGLNYGYTF

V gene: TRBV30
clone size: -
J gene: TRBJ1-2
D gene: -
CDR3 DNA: TGTGCCTGGAGTGTACAGTCAATCAGTTATGGCTACACCTTC
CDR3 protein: CAWSVQSISYGYTF

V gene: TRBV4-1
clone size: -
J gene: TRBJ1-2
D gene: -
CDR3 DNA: TGCGCCAGCAGCCAAGAAGTTGCAGGGGCAGGCTATGGCTACACCTTC
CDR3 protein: CASSQEVAGAGYGYTF

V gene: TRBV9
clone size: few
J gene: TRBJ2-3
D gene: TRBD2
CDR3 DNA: TGTGCCAGCAGCGTAGCTCTAGCGGGGGACTACCGGGGGACAGATACGCAGTATTTT
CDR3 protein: CASSVALAGDYRGTDTQYF

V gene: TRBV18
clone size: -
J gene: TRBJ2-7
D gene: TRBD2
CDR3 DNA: TGTGCCAGCTCACCACCGGGACTAGCGGCCGCGGGAAGCTCCTACGAGCAGTACTTC
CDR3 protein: CASSPPGLAAAGSSYEQYF

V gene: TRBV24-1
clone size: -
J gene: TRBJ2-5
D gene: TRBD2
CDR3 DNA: TGTGCCACCAGGCTAGCGGGAGGGCCTGAGACCCAGTACTTC
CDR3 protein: CATRLAGGPETQYF

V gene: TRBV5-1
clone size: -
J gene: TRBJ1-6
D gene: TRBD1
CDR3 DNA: TGCGCCAGCACCAAGGGGGCTCGGACGGCGGATTGTTCCGGCCACTTT
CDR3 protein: CASTKGARTADCSGHF